The 27 T cell receptor beta chains below all came from one sample that was sequenced in a study of TIL therapy for anti-PD-1-resistant metastatic lung cancer. The immunoSEQ assay was v3. Repertoires were generated with immunoSEQ multiplex PCR, while TCRdb's copy carries only in-frame clones and drops some. The sample carries over 15,000 clones, roughly 79% recorded once. Time point specified: pre-treatment sample, taken before nivolumab and TIL therapy. Sequencing was performed on blood, taken at baseline. The origin of the receptors is a person aged 25 to 80 with non-small cell lung cancer.

This chain uses TRBV5-1 with TRBJ2-1; 9 nucleotides align to TRBD2. The junction had 2 bases not matched to a gene; V was cut back by 0 bases and J by 4 bases. CDR3 length equals 15 residues. Germline CDR1 reads SGHRS; CDR2 reads YFSETQ. The CDR3 sequence: CASSLALAGYNEQFF. In nucleotides, the CDR3 is TGCGCCAGCAGCTTGGCCCTAGCGGGGTACAATGAGCAGTTCTTC. Based on the CDR3 plus reference TRBV5-1 and TRBJ2-1, the full variable domain is KAGVTQTPRYLIKTRGQQVTLSCSPISGHRSVSWYQQTPGQGLQFLFEYFSETQRNKGNFPGRFSGRQFSNSRSEMNVSTLELGDSALYLCASSLALAGYNEQFFGPGTRLTVL.

The rearrangement links TRBV6-2 or TRBV6-3 to TRBJ1-5; D remains unclear. Trimming left V 2 bases short and J 4 bases short, with 9 bases between. This CDR3 has 14 amino acids. Germline values: CDR1 MNHEY, CDR2 SVGEGT. CDR3 in amino acids: CASSYSQLNQPQHF. In DNA form, the CDR3 reads TGTGCCAGCAGTTACAGTCAACTAAATCAGCCCCAGCATTTT.

The V gene is TRBV30, the J gene TRBJ1-2; D gene unclear. CDR3 size: 12 residues. CDR1 GTSNPN and CDR2 SVGIG come from the germline V gene (reference sequence). V was clipped by 2 bases and J by 3 bases, with 7 bases between them. This CDR3 reads CAWSLRHYGYTF. The CDR3, as DNA: TGTGCCTGGAGTCTTAGGCACTATGGCTACACCTTC.

The chain carries TRBV5-1 and TRBJ2-1, with TRBD2 matching 10 bases. V was clipped by 3 bases and J by 5 bases; unmatched bases: 5. Germline V CDR1 and CDR2: SGHRS, YFSETQ. The CDR3 is 15 amino acids. CDR3 DNA sequence: TGCGCCAGCAGCTCGGGACTAGCGACAAACAATGAGCAGTTCTTC. Translation gives CASSSGLATNNEQFF.

The chain has TRBV6-4 and TRBJ2-7; 7 positions agree with TRBD2. From germline, CDR1 is MRHNA and CDR2 SNTAGT. V dropped 5 bases and J dropped 0; count of bases not matched to a gene: 4. The CDR3 is 14 residues long. The CDR3 nucleotides read TGTGCCAGCAGTACCAGCGGGAACTCCTACGAGCAGTACTTC. This translates into CASSTSGNSYEQYF.

V gene TRBV7-9 combines with J gene TRBJ2-7; 7 bases line up with TRBD1. Trimming took 3 bases from V and 13 from J; bases not matched to a gene: 12. Germline loops: CDR1 SEHNR, CDR2 FQNEAQ (reference sequence). The CDR3 consists of 13 residues. Written as DNA, the CDR3 is TGTGCCAGCAGCTTGGGTTCCAACAGGGGTTTTTACTTC. Protein sequence: CASSLGSNRGFYF. The full variable domain, in which reference TRBV7-9 and TRBJ2-7 provide the parts outside the CDR3, is DTGVSQNPRHKITKRGQNVTFRCDPISEHNRLYWYRQTLGQGPEFLTYFQNEAQLEKSRLLSDRFSAERPKGSFSTLEIQRTEQGDSAMYLCASSLGSNRGFYFGPGTRLTVT.

The rearrangement links TRBV5-1 to TRBJ2-1, with a weak D call TRBD2 (5 bases). Trimming pared 6 bases from V and 5 bases from J, leaving 18 bases between. Germline values: CDR1 SGHRS, CDR2 YFSETQ. This CDR3 contains 15 residues. Here the CDR3 reads CASKRRVSGNNEQFF. CDR3 nucleotides: TGCGCCAGCAAGAGAAGGGTTTCGGGAAACAATGAGCAGTTCTTC.

The V gene is TRBV6-5, the J gene TRBJ1-5, with D perhaps TRBD1 (5 bases). CDR1 MNHEY and CDR2 SVGAGI come from the germline V gene. This CDR3 is built from 15 residues. Trimming cost V 5 bases and J 2 bases, with 13 bases left between them. CDR3 in DNA: TGTGCCAGCAGTCCTAGCCGGGACCGCAATCAGCCCCAGCATTTT. This translates into CASSPSRDRNQPQHF.

This clone occurred once. The rearrangement joins TRBV6-2 or TRBV6-3 to TRBJ1-2; D unclear. V lost 2 bases to trimming and J lost 4 bases, with 14 bases between them. Germline loops: CDR1 MNHEY, CDR2 SVGEGT. The CDR3 is 15 residues long. The CDR3 here is CASSYADSTAYGYTF. Written as DNA, the CDR3 is TGTGCCAGCAGTTACGCCGACTCAACTGCCTATGGCTACACCTTC.

The chain uses TRBV27 and TRBJ2-1; 8 bases align to TRBD1. From germline, CDR1 is MNHEY and CDR2 SMNVEV (reference sequence). CDR3 length equals 15 residues. The J segment lost 9 bases and the V segment lost 1 base, leaving 8 bases of the junction unmatched. The CDR3 region is CASSLLARGPGEQFF. CDR3 nucleotides: TGTGCCAGCAGTTTATTAGCCAGGGGGCCGGGTGAGCAGTTCTTC.

This clone was seen a few times. The chain combines TRBV30 with TRBJ1-2; D might be TRBD1 (6 bases). The ends were cut back, 5 bases at V and 7 bases at J, with 11 bases in the middle. CDR3 length: 11 amino acids. Germline lookup yields CDR1 GTSNPN and CDR2 SVGIG (reference sequence). In DNA, the CDR3 is TGTGCCTGGGTTAAGACAGGTGGCTACACCTTC. Translation gives CAWVKTGGYTF. Full variable domain (outside the CDR3, taken from reference TRBV30 and TRBJ1-2): SQTIHQWPATLVQPVGSPLSLECTVEGTSNPNLYWYRQAAGRGLQLLFYSVGIGQISSEVPQNLSASRPQDRQFILSSKKLLLSDSGFYLCAWVKTGGYTFGSGTRLTVV.

The gene calls are TRBV30 and TRBJ1-4; 7 nucleotides align to TRBD1. The CDR3 spans 21 residues. The ends lost 0 bases at V and 4 bases at J; junction bases unmatched: 23. The germline V gene encodes CDR1 GTSNPN and CDR2 SVGIG (reference sequence). The CDR3 sequence is CAWSVFRTTGPDLRSNEKLFF. In nucleotides, the CDR3 is TGTGCCTGGAGTGTATTTAGGACGACAGGGCCGGACCTACGAAGTAATGAAAAACTGTTTTTT.

This clone came up once. The rearrangement joins TRBV7-9 to TRBJ2-7; 8 nucleotides match TRBD1. The CDR3 is 15 amino acids. The V and J ends lost 7 bases and 3 bases, in that order; junction bases with no gene match: 11. The germline CDR1 and CDR2 sequences are SEHNR and FQNEAQ (reference sequence). CDR3 nucleotide sequence: TGTGCCAGCATAGGAACAGGGGGTGGGGACTACGAGCAGTACTTC. Its protein product is CASIGTGGGDYEQYF.

V and J are TRBV13 and TRBJ1-1; weak D call: TRBD1 (6 bases). V was shortened by 2 bases and J by 4 bases, with 17 bases between the two germline ends. The CDR3 has 16 amino acids. Per the germline V gene, CDR1 is PRHDT and CDR2 is FYEKMQ (reference sequence). The CDR3 sequence: CASSLLFTTGPTEAFF. The CDR3 DNA reads TGTGCCAGCAGCTTATTATTCACTACAGGGCCCACTGAAGCTTTCTTT. The variable domain in full, completed from reference TRBV13 and TRBJ1-1, reads AAGVIQSPRHLIKEKRETATLKCYPIPRHDTVYWYQQGPGQDPQFLISFYEKMQSDKGSIPDRFSAQQFSDYHSELNMSSLELGDSALYFCASSLLFTTGPTEAFFGQGTRLTVV.

The rearrangement links TRBV27 to TRBJ2-7; 9 nucleotides match TRBD2. Germline V gene sequence: CDR1 MNHEY, CDR2 SMNVEV (reference sequence). The CDR3 is 17 amino acids. Losses at the gene ends were 3 bases for V and 4 bases for J; bases not matched to a gene: 13. The CDR3 nucleotides are TGTGCCAGCAGTTTGAGCGGGAGGCCCTCCGATTTGTACGAGCAGTACTTC. Translation: CASSLSGRPSDLYEQYF.

The chain joins TRBV6-5 to TRBJ1-6; the match to TRBD1 covers 9 bases. Germline CDR1 reads MNHEY; CDR2 reads SVGAGI. Trimming removed 0 bases from V and 7 bases from J; junction bases left unmatched: 4. The CDR3 is made up of 16 amino acids. CDR3 sequence (DNA): TGTGCCAGCAGTTACTCGATACAGGGGGCGAATTCACCCCTCCACTTT. Amino acids: CASSYSIQGANSPLHF.

The chain uses TRBV24-1 and TRBJ2-1; TRBD1 is a possible D gene (6 bases). Germline V gene sequence: CDR1 KGHDR, CDR2 SFDVKD. V lost 5 bases, J lost 6 bases, and 10 bases lay in between. There are 13 residues in the CDR3. The CDR3 DNA sequence: TGTGCCACCAGTGCCAGGGGTGGCAATGAGCAGTTCTTC. Amino acid sequence: CATSARGGNEQFF.

The chain has TRBV19 and TRBJ2-2, with 10 bases aligning to TRBD1. Germline V gene lookup returns CDR1 LNHDA and CDR2 SQIVND (reference sequence). Trimming took 7 bases from V and 7 from J; bases not matched to a gene: 6. CDR3 length: 14 residues. The CDR3, as DNA: TGTGCCAGTAACCCGGGACAGGGGATCGGGGAGCTGTTTTTT. The encoded protein is CASNPGQGIGELFF.

The chain joins TRBV11-2 to TRBJ2-7; 8 bases agree with TRBD2. In germline, CDR1 is SGHAT, CDR2 FQNNGV. The CDR3 extends over 16 amino acids. V was pared by 0 bases and J by 2 bases, with 6 bases of the junction left unmatched. The CDR3 reads CASSLDRAGGTYEQYF. In nucleotides, the CDR3 is TGTGCCAGCAGCTTAGATAGGGCGGGGGGAACCTACGAGCAGTACTTC.

The chain couples TRBV11-1 to TRBJ2-1, with D maybe TRBD1 (6 bases). The germline V and J ends were trimmed by 5 bases and 3 bases, with 14 bases remaining between them. This CDR3 spans 15 amino acids. Germline CDR1 and CDR2: SGHAT and FQDESV (reference sequence). CDR3 loop: CASSARDTDYNEQFF. CDR3 bases: TGTGCCAGCAGCGCCCGGGACACCGACTACAATGAGCAGTTCTTC.

The chain employs TRBV19 and TRBJ1-5; D gene unclear. Per germline, CDR1 LNHDA and CDR2 SQIVND (reference sequence). The CDR3 has 13 amino acids. V was pared by 7 bases and J by 4 bases, with 11 bases between. In DNA, the CDR3 is TGTGCCAGTACCGTTTGGGATAATCAGCCCCAGCATTTT. This gives the protein CASTVWDNQPQHF.

The chain couples TRBV5-5 to TRBJ2-3, with D possibly TRBD2 on 6 matching bases. V shed 2 bases and J shed 1 base, with 8 bases lying between them. This CDR3 spans 14 amino acids. Germline values: CDR1 SGHKS, CDR2 YYEKEE (reference sequence). CDR3 protein: CASSFRGGTDTQYF. CDR3 bases: TGTGCCAGCAGCTTCCGCGGGGGCACAGATACGCAGTATTTT.

This clone was observed a handful of times. The chain couples TRBV9 to TRBJ2-2, with unresolved D. Germline V gives CDR1 SGDLS, CDR2 YYNGEE. The CDR3 is made up of 13 amino acids. V lost 4 bases to trimming and J lost 4 bases, with 8 bases between them. CDR3 amino acids: CASSSSVTGELFF. In DNA, the CDR3 is TGTGCCAGCAGCTCCTCGGTCACCGGGGAGCTGTTTTTT.

V usage is TRBV14 and J usage is TRBJ2-3; perhaps TRBD1 as D (5 bases). The ends were cut back, 0 bases at V and 2 bases at J, with 12 bases in the middle. The CDR3 is made up of 16 amino acids. Germline CDR1 SGHDN, CDR2 FVKESK. DNA of the CDR3: TGTGCCAGCAGCCAAGATTCCTCAGGGCTCACAGATACGCAGTATTTT. Its protein product is CASSQDSSGLTDTQYF.

V is TRBV28 and J is TRBJ2-1; TRBD2 matches 10 bases. V trimming: 2 bases; J trimming: 3 bases; junction bases outside the gene matches: 16. The CDR3 sequence is 20 residues long. CDR1 is MDHEN and CDR2 is SYDVKM in the germline V gene. The CDR3 loop is CASSLPLGGGTSDDYNEQFF. Written as DNA, the CDR3 is TGTGCCAGCAGTTTACCTTTAGGTGGAGGGACTAGCGACGACTACAATGAGCAGTTCTTC.

V gene TRBV6-5 combines with J gene TRBJ2-7; 9 bases line up with TRBD2. V dropped 5 bases and J dropped 5; count of bases not matched to a gene: 7. CDR1 MNHEY and CDR2 SVGAGI come from the germline V gene. The CDR3 runs 14 residues. The CDR3 nucleotides are TGTGCCAGCAGTCGTAGCGGGAGTATCGACGAGCAGTACTTC. It yields the protein CASSRSGSIDEQYF.

This chain links TRBV30 with TRBJ1-5, with 8 bases matching TRBD1. CDR1 and CDR2 (germline): GTSNPN, SVGIG (reference sequence). This CDR3 has 15 residues. Germline trimming cut 2 bases from V and 5 bases from J; bases unmatched to any gene: 8. The CDR3 region is CAWSPWDRKDQPQHF. The CDR3 DNA reads as TGTGCCTGGAGTCCATGGGACAGGAAAGATCAGCCCCAGCATTTT. Drawing the rest from reference TRBV30 and TRBJ1-5, the complete variable domain is SQTIHQWPATLVQPVGSPLSLECTVEGTSNPNLYWYRQAAGRGLQLLFYSVGIGQISSEVPQNLSASRPQDRQFILSSKKLLLSDSGFYLCAWSPWDRKDQPQHFGDGTRLSIL.